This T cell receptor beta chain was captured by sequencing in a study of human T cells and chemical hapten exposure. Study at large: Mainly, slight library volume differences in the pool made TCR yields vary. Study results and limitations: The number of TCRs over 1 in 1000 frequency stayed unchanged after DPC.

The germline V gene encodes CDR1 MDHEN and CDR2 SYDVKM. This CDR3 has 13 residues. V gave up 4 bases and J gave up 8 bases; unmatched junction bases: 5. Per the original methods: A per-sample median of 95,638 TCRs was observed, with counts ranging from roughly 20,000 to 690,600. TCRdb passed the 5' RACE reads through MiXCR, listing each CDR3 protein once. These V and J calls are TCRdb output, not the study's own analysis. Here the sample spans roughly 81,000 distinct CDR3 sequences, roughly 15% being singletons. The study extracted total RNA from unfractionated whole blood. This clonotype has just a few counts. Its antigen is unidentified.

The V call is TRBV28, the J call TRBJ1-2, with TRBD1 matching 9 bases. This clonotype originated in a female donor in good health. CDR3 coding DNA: TGTGCCAGCAGTTCTAGGACAGGGGAAGGCTACACCTTC. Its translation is CASSSRTGEGYTF.